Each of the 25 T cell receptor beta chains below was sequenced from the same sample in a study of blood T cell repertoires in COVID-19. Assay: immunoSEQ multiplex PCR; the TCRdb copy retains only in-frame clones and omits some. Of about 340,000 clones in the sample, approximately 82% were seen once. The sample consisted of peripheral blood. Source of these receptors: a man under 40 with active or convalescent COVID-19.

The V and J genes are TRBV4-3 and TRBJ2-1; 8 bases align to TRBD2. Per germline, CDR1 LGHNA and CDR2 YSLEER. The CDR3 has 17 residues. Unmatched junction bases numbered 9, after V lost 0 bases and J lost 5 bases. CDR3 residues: CASSQDRDPGGDNEQFF. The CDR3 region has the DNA TGCGCCAGCAGCCAAGATCGAGACCCGGGGGGGGACAATGAGCAGTTCTTC.

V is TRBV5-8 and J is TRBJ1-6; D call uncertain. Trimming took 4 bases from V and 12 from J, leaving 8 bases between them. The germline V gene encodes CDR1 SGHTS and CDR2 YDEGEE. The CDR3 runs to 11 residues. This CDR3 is CASSAYRPLHF. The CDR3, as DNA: TGTGCCAGCAGCGCTTACAGACCCCTCCACTTT.

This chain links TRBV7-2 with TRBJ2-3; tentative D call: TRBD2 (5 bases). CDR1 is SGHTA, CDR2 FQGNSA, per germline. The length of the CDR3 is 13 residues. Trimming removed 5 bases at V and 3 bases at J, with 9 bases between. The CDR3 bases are TGTGCCAGCAGCACTAGAGGGACAGATACGCAGTATTTT. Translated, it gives CASSTRGTDTQYF. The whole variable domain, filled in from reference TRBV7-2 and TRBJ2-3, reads GAGVSQSPSNKVTEKGKDVELRCDPISGHTALYWYRQSLGQGLEFLIYFQGNSAPDKSGLPSDRFSAERTGGSVSTLTIQRTQQEDSAVYLCASSTRGTDTQYFGPGTRLTVL.

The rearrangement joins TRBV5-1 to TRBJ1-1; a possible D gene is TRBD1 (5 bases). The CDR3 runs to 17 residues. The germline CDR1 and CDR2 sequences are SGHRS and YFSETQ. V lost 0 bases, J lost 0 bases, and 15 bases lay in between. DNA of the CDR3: TGCGCCAGCAGCTTGGATCTGGGGTCCAGGGTGAACACTGAAGCTTTCTTT. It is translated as CASSLDLGSRVNTEAFF.

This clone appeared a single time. The CDR3 protein is CASSLGFRASGNTIYF. In DNA form, the CDR3 reads TGTGCCAGCAGCTTAGGGTTCAGGGCATCTGGAAACACCATATATTTT. The chain joins TRBV7-6 to TRBJ1-3, with D possibly TRBD1 on 5 matching bases. The CDR3 contains 16 residues. Trimming cost V 1 base and J 1 base, with 11 bases left between them. The germline CDR1 and CDR2 sequences are SGHVS and FNYEAQ.

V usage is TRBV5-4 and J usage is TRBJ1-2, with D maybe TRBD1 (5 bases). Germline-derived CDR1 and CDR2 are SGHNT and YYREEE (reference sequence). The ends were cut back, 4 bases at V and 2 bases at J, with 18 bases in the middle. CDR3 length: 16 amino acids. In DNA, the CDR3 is TGTGCCAGCAGCCCCCTTGGTGACAGCTTAAACTATGGCTACACCTTC. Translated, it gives CASSPLGDSLNYGYTF.

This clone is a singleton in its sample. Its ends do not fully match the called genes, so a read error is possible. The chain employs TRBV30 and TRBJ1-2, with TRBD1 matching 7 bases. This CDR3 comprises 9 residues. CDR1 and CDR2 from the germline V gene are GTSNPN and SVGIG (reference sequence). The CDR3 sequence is CAWSVGGLF. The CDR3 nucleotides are TGTGCCTGGAGTGTAGGGGGCTTATTC.

The CDR3 region has the DNA TGTGCCAGCAGCACAGATAGCGGGGACAATGAGCAGTTCTTC. As protein: CASSTDSGDNEQFF. This sequence joins TRBV7-3 and TRBJ2-1; 8 bases match TRBD2. J lost 5 bases, V lost 5 bases, and 5 bases had no gene match. Germline V gene lookup returns CDR1 SGHTA and CDR2 FQGTGA. This CDR3 is built from 14 residues.

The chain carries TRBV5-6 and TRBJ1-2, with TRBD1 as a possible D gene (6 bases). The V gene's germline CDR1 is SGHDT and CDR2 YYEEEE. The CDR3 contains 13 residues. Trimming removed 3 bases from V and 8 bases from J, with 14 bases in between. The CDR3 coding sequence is TGTGCCAGCAGCTCCGGACAGACTTCGGGCTACACCTTC. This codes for CASSSGQTSGYTF.

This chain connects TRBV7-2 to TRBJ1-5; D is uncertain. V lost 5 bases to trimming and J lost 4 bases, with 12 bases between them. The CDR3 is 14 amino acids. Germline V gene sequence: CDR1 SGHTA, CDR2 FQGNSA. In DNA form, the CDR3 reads TGTGCCAGCAGCACAGCCGGGAAAAATCAGCCCCAGCATTTT. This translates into CASSTAGKNQPQHF.

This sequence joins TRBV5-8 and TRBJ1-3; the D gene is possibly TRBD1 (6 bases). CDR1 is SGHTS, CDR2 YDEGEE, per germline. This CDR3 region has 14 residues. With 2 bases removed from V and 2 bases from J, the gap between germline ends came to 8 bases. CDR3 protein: CASSFAGAGNTIYF. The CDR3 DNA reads TGTGCCAGCAGCTTTGCAGGGGCTGGAAACACCATATATTTT.

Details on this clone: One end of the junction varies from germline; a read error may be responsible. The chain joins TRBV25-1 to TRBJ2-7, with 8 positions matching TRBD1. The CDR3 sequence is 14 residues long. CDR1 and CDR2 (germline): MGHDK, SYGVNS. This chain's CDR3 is CASRESRGLYEQYF. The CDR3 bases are TGTGCCAGCAGAGAATCCAGGGGGCTCTACGAGCAGTACTTC.

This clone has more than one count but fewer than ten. In DNA form, the CDR3 reads TGCAGCGTTCGGACAGGTAGCAACTATGGCTACACCTTC. Amino acids: CSVRTGSNYGYTF. This sequence joins TRBV29-1 and TRBJ1-2, with 7 positions matching TRBD1. Germline trimming cut 5 bases from V and 2 bases from J; bases unmatched to any gene: 5. The CDR3 covers 13 residues. CDR1 and CDR2 (germline): SQVTM, ANQGSEA. The variable domain in full, with the rest retrieved from reference TRBV29-1 and TRBJ1-2, is SAVISQKPSRDICQRGTSLTIQCQVDSQVTMMFWYRQQPGQSLTLIATANQGSEATYESGFVIDKFPISRPNLTFSTLTVSNMSPEDSSIYLCSVRTGSNYGYTFGSGTRLTVV.

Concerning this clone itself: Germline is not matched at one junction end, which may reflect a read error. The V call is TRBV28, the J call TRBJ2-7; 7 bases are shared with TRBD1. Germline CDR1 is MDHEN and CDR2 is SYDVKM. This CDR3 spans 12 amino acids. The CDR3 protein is CASSFGSGQHYF. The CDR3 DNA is TGTGCCAGCAGTTTCGGATCGGGACAGCACTACTTC.

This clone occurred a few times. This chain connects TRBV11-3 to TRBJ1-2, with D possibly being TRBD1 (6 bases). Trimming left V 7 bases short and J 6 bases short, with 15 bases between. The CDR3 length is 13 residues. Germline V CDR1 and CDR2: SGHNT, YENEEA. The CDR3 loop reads CASKAGGANGYTF. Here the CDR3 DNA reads TGTGCCAGCAAGGCGGGGGGCGCGAATGGCTACACCTTC.

The DNA of the CDR3 is TGTGCCAGCAGCCGTGGGGGACAGGGTAACGAGCAGTACTTC. This translates into CASSRGGQGNEQYF. The genes are TRBV11-1 and TRBJ2-7, with TRBD1 identical over 9 bases. V was pared by 5 bases and J by 5 bases, with 7 bases of the junction left unmatched. Looked up from germline, CDR1 is SGHAT and CDR2 is FQDESV (reference sequence). This CDR3 spans 14 amino acids.

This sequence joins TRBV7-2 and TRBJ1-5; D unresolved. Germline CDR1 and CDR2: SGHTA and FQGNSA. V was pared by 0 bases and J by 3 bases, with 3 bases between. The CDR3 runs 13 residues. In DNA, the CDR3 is TGTGCCAGCAGCTTAGCTCACAATCAGCCCCAGCATTTT. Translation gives CASSLAHNQPQHF. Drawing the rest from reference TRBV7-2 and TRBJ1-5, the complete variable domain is GAGVSQSPSNKVTEKGKDVELRCDPISGHTALYWYRQSLGQGLEFLIYFQGNSAPDKSGLPSDRFSAERTGGSVSTLTIQRTQQEDSAVYLCASSLAHNQPQHFGDGTRLSIL.

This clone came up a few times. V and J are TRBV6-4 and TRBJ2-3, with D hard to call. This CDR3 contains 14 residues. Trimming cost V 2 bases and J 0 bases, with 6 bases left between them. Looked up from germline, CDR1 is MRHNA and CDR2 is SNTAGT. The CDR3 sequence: CASSDRASTDTQYF. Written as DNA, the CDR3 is TGTGCCAGCAGTGACAGAGCTAGCACAGATACGCAGTATTTT.

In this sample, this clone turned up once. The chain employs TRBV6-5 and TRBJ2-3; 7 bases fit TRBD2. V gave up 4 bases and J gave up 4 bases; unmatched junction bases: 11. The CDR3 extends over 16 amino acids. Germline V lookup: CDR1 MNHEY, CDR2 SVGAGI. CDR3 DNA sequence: TGTGCCAGCAGTTTTAGCCGGCGGGGGATCGCAGATACGCAGTATTTT. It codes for CASSFSRRGIADTQYF.

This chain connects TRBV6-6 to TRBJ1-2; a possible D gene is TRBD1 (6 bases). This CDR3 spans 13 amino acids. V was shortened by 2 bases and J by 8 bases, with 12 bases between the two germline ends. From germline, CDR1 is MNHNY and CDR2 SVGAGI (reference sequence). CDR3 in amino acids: CASSYEGEEGYTF. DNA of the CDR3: TGTGCCAGCAGTTACGAGGGGGAAGAGGGCTACACCTTC.

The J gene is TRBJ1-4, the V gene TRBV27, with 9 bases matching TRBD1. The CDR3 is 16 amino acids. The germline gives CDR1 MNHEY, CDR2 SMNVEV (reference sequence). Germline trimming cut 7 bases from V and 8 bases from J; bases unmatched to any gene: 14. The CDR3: CASTPGQGGVREKLFF. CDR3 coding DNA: TGTGCCAGCACTCCGGGACAGGGTGGGGTAAGAGAAAAACTGTTTTTT.

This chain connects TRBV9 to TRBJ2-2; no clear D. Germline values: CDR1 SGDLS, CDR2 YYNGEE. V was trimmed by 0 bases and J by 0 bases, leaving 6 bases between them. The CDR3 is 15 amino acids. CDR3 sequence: CASSVAPTNTGELFF. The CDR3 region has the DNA TGTGCCAGCAGCGTAGCTCCTACGAACACCGGGGAGCTGTTTTTT.

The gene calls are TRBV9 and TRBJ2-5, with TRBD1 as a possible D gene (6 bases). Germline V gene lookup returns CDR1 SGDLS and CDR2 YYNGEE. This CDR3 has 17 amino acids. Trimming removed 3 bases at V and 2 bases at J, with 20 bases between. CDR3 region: CASSESIGGRSQETQYF. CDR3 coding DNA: TGTGCCAGCAGCGAGTCGATAGGGGGTCGCTCACAAGAGACCCAGTACTTC. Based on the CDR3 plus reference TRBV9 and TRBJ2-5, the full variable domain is DSGVTQTPKHLITATGQRVTLRCSPRSGDLSVYWYQQSLDQGLQFLIQYYNGEERAKGNILERFSAQQFPDLHSELNLSSLELGDSALYFCASSESIGGRSQETQYFGPGTRLLVL.

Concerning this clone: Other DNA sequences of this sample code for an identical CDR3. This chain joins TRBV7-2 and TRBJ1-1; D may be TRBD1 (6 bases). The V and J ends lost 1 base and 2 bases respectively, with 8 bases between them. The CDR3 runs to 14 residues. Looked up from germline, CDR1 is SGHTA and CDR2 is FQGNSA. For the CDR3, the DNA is TGTGCCAGCAGCTTAGGAGGGGGAAACACTGAAGCTTTCTTT. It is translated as CASSLGGGNTEAFF.

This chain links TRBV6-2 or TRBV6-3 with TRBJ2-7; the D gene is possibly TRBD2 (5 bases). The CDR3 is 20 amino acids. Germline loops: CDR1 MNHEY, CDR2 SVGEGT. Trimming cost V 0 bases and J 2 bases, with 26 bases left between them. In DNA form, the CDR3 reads TGTGCCAGCAGTTACTCCTATATTGCTTTAGGACTTGTTACGACCTACGAGCAGTACTTC. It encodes CASSYSYIALGLVTTYEQYF.